A single sample gave rise to the 11 T cell receptor beta chains below, sequenced in a study of blood T cells in healthy people across ages. Primers used in a second PCR of roughly 7 to 12 cycles were a sample-barcoded 5' primer and a J-beta primer mix. TCRdb re-called the 5' RACE reads through MiXCR, storing one row per CDR3 protein. The profile shows about 1,500,000 distinct CDR3 sequences, 42% of them singletons. The sequenced sample consisted of blood. These receptors all stem from a woman between 18 and 29 years old in good health.

The CDR3 sequence is CASSQDRDRWDYGYTF. CDR3 nucleotides: TGTGCCAGCAGCCAAGATCGGGATCGGTGGGACTATGGCTACACCTTC. The chain joins TRBV4-2 to TRBJ1-2; no reliable D call. The CDR3 runs 16 residues. In germline, CDR1 is LGHNA, CDR2 YNFKEQ. Trimming left V 0 bases short and J 3 bases short, with 14 bases between.

The chain employs TRBV27 and TRBJ2-7; 8 bases agree with TRBD1. Trimming took 0 bases from V and 6 from J; bases not matched to a gene: 7. Germline V CDR1 and CDR2: MNHEY, SMNVEV (reference sequence). CDR3 size: 15 residues. CDR3 residues: CASSLSGTGDSEQYF. In DNA form, the CDR3 reads TGTGCCAGCAGTTTATCCGGGACAGGAGACTCCGAGCAGTACTTC.

The rearrangement links TRBV24-1 to TRBJ2-3, with TRBD2 matching over 11 bases. Trimming took 4 bases from V and 2 from J; bases not matched to a gene: 7. The germline V gene encodes CDR1 KGHDR and CDR2 SFDVKD. This CDR3 has 17 residues. Here the CDR3 reads CATSDPTSGGVTDTQYF. The CDR3 DNA reads as TGTGCCACCAGTGACCCTACTAGCGGGGGAGTCACAGATACGCAGTATTTT.

The chain employs TRBV6-6 and TRBJ1-6, with unresolved D. The germline CDR1 and CDR2 sequences are MNHNY and SVGAGI (reference sequence). Trimming took 8 bases from V and 8 from J, leaving 7 bases between them. This CDR3 spans 11 amino acids. The CDR3 nucleotides are TGTGCCAGCCCGCGAGATTCACCCCTCCACTTT. Translated: CASPRDSPLHF.

The rearrangement uses TRBV5-4 and TRBJ2-1, with D perhaps TRBD1 (5 bases). The V gene's germline CDR1 is SGHNT and CDR2 YYREEE (reference sequence). The CDR3 extends over 16 amino acids. Trimming removed 0 bases from V and 6 bases from J, with 16 bases in between. CDR3 residues: CASSLAGAGSVNEQFF. In nucleotides, the CDR3 is TGTGCCAGCAGCTTGGCTGGGGCCGGGTCTGTCAATGAGCAGTTCTTC.

The chain's CDR3 is CASSQEDVRAEAFF. Written as DNA, the CDR3 is TGTGCCAGCAGCCAGGAAGACGTCAGGGCTGAAGCTTTCTTT. The V gene is TRBV3-1, the J gene TRBJ1-1; the D gene is possibly TRBD1 (5 bases). Trimming cost V 3 bases and J 6 bases, with 14 bases left between them. Germline CDR1 LGHDT, CDR2 YNNKEL (reference sequence). The CDR3 runs to 14 residues.

The chain combines TRBV12-3 or TRBV12-4 with TRBJ2-7; 7 positions agree with TRBD1. CDR3 size: 14 residues. J gave up 2 bases and V 6 bases, and 7 bases lay outside the gene matches. CDR3 nucleotides: TGTGCCAGCAGACCCTCGGGACAGACCTACGAGCAGTACTTC. The encoded protein is CASRPSGQTYEQYF.

The gene calls are TRBV9 and TRBJ1-2; 8 bases map to TRBD1. The J segment lost 7 bases and the V segment lost 0 bases, leaving 5 bases of the junction unmatched. CDR1 is SGDLS, CDR2 YYNGEE, per germline. The CDR3 is 14 amino acids. CDR3 protein: CASSVGQGSFGYTF. CDR3 DNA sequence: TGTGCCAGCAGCGTAGGACAGGGGTCCTTTGGCTACACCTTC.

The V gene is TRBV6-6, the J gene TRBJ2-7, with D perhaps TRBD1 or TRBD2 (5 bases each). V lost 4 bases to trimming and J lost 2 bases, with 15 bases between them. CDR3 size: 15 residues. CDR1 and CDR2 (germline): MNHNY, SVGAGI (reference sequence). As DNA, the CDR3 is TGTGCCAGCAGTTCGGATGGGACCGTTACCTACGAGCAGTACTTC. This codes for CASSSDGTVTYEQYF.

CDR3 sequence (DNA): TGTGCCAGTAGTATAGGCAGTCTGAATGAGCAGTTCTTC. Translation gives CASSIGSLNEQFF. V usage is TRBV19 and J usage is TRBJ2-1; unclear D gene. The CDR3 consists of 13 residues. Germline CDR1 LNHDA, CDR2 SQIVND (reference sequence). V shed 1 base and J shed 7 bases, with 8 bases lying between them.

This chain joins TRBV11-2 and TRBJ2-7, with 10 bases matching TRBD2. The ends lost 4 bases at V and 1 base at J; junction bases unmatched: 19. Per germline, CDR1 SGHAT and CDR2 FQNNGV. CDR3 length: 20 amino acids. The CDR3 DNA reads TGTGCCAGCAGCTCGCTTCCACAGGGGCTAGCGGGAGTCTGGTCCTACGAGCAGTACTTC. Translating gives CASSSLPQGLAGVWSYEQYF. The full variable domain, rest sourced from reference TRBV11-2 and TRBJ2-7, is EAGVAQSPRYKIIEKRQSVAFWCNPISGHATLYWYQQILGQGPKLLIQFQNNGVVDDSQLPKDRFSAERLKGVDSTLKIQPAKLEDSAVYLCASSSLPQGLAGVWSYEQYFGPGTRLTVT.